This T cell receptor (beta chain) emerged from a study of blood T cell repertoires in COVID-19. This CDR3 region has 13 residues. V dropped 5 bases and J dropped 6; count of bases not matched to a gene: 4. The germline CDR1 and CDR2 sequences are SNHLY and FYNNEI. Authors' methods: Amplification of reference gene primers was used by the study to estimate nucleated cell counts. Data came from immunoSEQ multiplex PCR; TCRdb stores just in-frame clones and leaves some out. For V, J and clone size, that table is used; D and trimming come from the DNA. The table has about 360,000 clones, approximately 86% seen once. A remark on this clone: Other DNA sequences in this specimen translate into the identical CDR3.

The clonotype comes from a human donor in a cohort sampled during active COVID-19. Sequenced sample: peripheral blood. The chain employs TRBV2 and TRBJ2-1; 7 nucleotides agree with TRBD2. This chain's CDR3 is CASSLGLLNEQFF. In DNA, the CDR3 is TGTGCCAGCAGTCTGGGACTACTCAATGAGCAGTTCTTC.